The rows below give T cell receptor beta chains drawn from one sample of a study of T cell clones after liver transplantation. Sequenced by immunoSEQ multiplex PCR; TCRdb stores in-frame clones only, minus some. The sample yields 85,000 to 110,000 clones, about 80% seen once. This sample comprised CD4+ T cells from blood, obtained around 4 years after liver transplant. The receptors shown here come from a human patient who received a liver transplant. Some T cells here may be from the graft donor. Both conserved end residues are part of each CDR3. A D gene is named only where the DNA matches it firmly. Expanded clones are given a class, and other clones once, few, many or no size at all.

>-|TRBV11-3|-|TRBJ2-1
TGTGCCAGCAGCTCCCCATCGGGAGCCAATGAGCAGTTCTTC
CASSSPSGANEQFF
>-|TRBV19|-|TRBJ1-5
TGTGCCAGTAGTACCCAAAGAAATCAGCCCCAGCATTTT
CASSTQRNQPQHF
>-|TRBV21-1|-|TRBJ1-2
TGTGCCACGCCTGCGGTTAATGGGAACTATGGCTACACCTTC
CATPAVNGNYGYTF
>-|TRBV13|few|TRBJ1-1
TGTGCCAGTTCACAGCGGGGACCGTTGAACACTGAAGCTTTCTTT
CASSQRGPLNTEAFF
>-|TRBV7-8|few|TRBJ1-1
TGTGCCAGCAGCCGGGGGAGAGGGACTGAAGCTTTCTTT
CASSRGRGTEAFF
>-|TRBV7-8|-|TRBJ1-5
TGTGCCAGCAGCCCTAATCCCGACAGCTATAGCAATCAGCCCCAGCATTTT
CASSPNPDSYSNQPQHF
>-|TRBV7-9|-|TRBJ2-5
TGTGCCAGCAGCTTAGAGGTGACCCAGTACTTC
CASSLEVTQYF
>-|TRBV6-1|-|TRBJ1-4
TGTGCCAGCAGCGAGGGGGGGCGCGGTGAAAAACTGTTTTTT
CASSEGGRGEKLFF
>TRBD2|TRBV28|-|TRBJ2-3
TGTGCCCACCTACCCTCCGGGGGGGGAGATACGCAGTATTTT
CAHLPSGGGDTQYF
>-|TRBV6-1|-|TRBJ1-3
TGTGCCAGCAGTGCTGGAACTCTCAGCTCTGGAAACACCATATATTTT
CASSAGTLSSGNTIYF
>-|TRBV20-1|-|TRBJ2-1
TGCAGTGCTAGAGTAGGAACCGAGCAGTTCTTC
CSARVGTEQFF
>-|TRBV5-5|-|TRBJ1-4
TGTGCCAGCAGCGACATTTTGCGTGAAAAACTGTTTTTT
CASSDILREKLFF
>-|TRBV6-5|-|TRBJ1-2
TGTGCCAGCTGCACCGGGCAGGGAGACTATGGCTACACCTTC
CASCTGQGDYGYTF
>TRBD1|TRBV11-2|-|TRBJ1-1
TGTGCCAGCAGCTTGGGACAGCTTACGAACACTGAAGCTTTCTTT
CASSLGQLTNTEAFF
>-|TRBV5-8|-|TRBJ1-1
TGTGCCAGCAGCTTGTGGGGGAACACTGAAGCTTTCTTT
CASSLWGNTEAFF
>-|TRBV11-2|once|TRBJ2-7
TGTGCCAGCAGCTATGTATCAAAGAGCTCCTACGAGCAGTACTTC
CASSYVSKSSYEQYF
>-|TRBV2|-|TRBJ1-2
TGTGCCAGCAGTCCACTAGGGGCTGGCTATGGCTACACCTTC
CASSPLGAGYGYTF
>-|TRBV7-3|once|TRBJ1-6
TGTGCCAGCAGCTCAACAGGGAAAGCTAATTCACCCCTCCACTTT
CASSSTGKANSPLHF
>-|TRBV4-3|-|TRBJ1-2
TGCGCCAGCAGCCAAGATTTCGGCAGGGCTAACTATGGCTACACCTTC
CASSQDFGRANYGYTF
>-|TRBV28|-|TRBJ1-1
TGTGCCAGCAGTTCGCAGGGCTTGAGAGCTTTCTTT
CASSSQGLRAFF
>TRBD2|TRBV5-1|-|TRBJ2-1
TGCGCCAGCAGCTTGGTGCCCTCGACTAGCGGGGTTGGTATCAATGAGCAGTTCTTC
CASSLVPSTSGVGINEQFF
>TRBD1|TRBV11-2|few|TRBJ2-2
TGTGCCAGCAGCTTGTTGACAGGGGCCCCCGGGGAGCTGTTTTTT
CASSLLTGAPGELFF
>TRBD2|TRBV2|-|TRBJ2-7
TGTGCCAGCAGTGAAGCGATCGGACTAGCGCCAAGCTCCTACGAGCAGTACTTC
CASSEAIGLAPSSYEQYF
>-|TRBV5-1|-|TRBJ2-1
TGCGCCAGCAGCTTGGCCGCGGGATCGCCGGAGCAGTTCTTC
CASSLAAGSPEQFF
>-|TRBV7-9|-|TRBJ2-5
TGTGCCAGCAGCTTAGTTGGCCGAAAAGAGACCCAGTACTTC
CASSLVGRKETQYF
>-|TRBV5-1|once|TRBJ2-7
TGCGCCAGCAGCTTCGCAGAGACCTACGAGCAGTACTTC
CASSFAETYEQYF
>-|TRBV5-1|-|TRBJ2-1
TGCGCCAGCAGCTTGTTGGACTACCGAGATCAGCAGTTCTTC
CASSLLDYRDQQFF
>-|TRBV2|-|TRBJ1-1
TGTGCCAGCAGTGAGTCCAGGGGACTGAACACTGAAGCTTTCTTT
CASSESRGLNTEAFF
>TRBD1|TRBV7-3|once|TRBJ1-2
TGTGCCAGCAGCTTAACCGGACAGGGCCATGGCTACACCTTC
CASSLTGQGHGYTF